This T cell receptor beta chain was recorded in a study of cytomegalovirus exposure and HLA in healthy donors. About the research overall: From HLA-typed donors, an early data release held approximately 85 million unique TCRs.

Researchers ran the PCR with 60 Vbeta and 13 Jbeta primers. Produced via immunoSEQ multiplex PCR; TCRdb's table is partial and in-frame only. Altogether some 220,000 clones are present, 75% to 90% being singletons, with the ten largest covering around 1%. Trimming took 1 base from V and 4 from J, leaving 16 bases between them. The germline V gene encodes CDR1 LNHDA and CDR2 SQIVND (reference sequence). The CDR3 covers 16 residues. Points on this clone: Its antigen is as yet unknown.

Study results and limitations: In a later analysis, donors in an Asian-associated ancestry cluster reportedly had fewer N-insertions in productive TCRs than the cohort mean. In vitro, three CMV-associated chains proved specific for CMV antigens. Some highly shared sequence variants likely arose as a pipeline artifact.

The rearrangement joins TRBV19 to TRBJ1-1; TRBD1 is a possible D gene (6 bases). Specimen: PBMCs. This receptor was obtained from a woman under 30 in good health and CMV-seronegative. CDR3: CASSIGRAGVFTEAFF. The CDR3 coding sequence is TGTGCCAGTAGTATAGGGCGGGCAGGGGTTTTCACTGAAGCTTTCTTT.